The 14 T cell receptor beta chains below were found in one sample sequenced in a study of cytomegalovirus exposure and HLA in healthy donors. Method: immunoSEQ multiplex PCR; TCRdb's copy keeps in-frame clones and lacks some. Seen here are hundreds of thousands of clones, roughly 87% observed once, and the top ten hold more than 10%. The specimen was PBMCs. The receptors derive from a man younger than 35 in good health and CMV-seropositive.

The chain couples TRBV27 to TRBJ2-3, with TRBD2 matching 11 bases. V lost 6 bases, J lost 6 bases, and 8 bases stayed unmatched. This CDR3 is built from 15 residues. From germline, CDR1 is MNHEY and CDR2 SMNVEV (reference sequence). The CDR3 DNA reads TGTGCCAGCAGCCGACTAGCGGGGCAAACGGATACGCAGTATTTT. This codes for CASSRLAGQTDTQYF.

The chain carries TRBV27 and TRBJ2-7; TRBD1 might be the D (6 bases). With 6 bases removed from V and 6 bases from J, the gap between germline ends came to 18 bases. This CDR3 has 14 residues. Germline V gene sequence: CDR1 MNHEY, CDR2 SMNVEV (reference sequence). The CDR3 region has the DNA TGTGCCAGCAGCACCGTACCGGACAGTCGCGAGCAGTACTTC. This gives the protein CASSTVPDSREQYF.

This clone was counted once. V usage is TRBV30 and J usage is TRBJ2-2, with D possibly being TRBD1 or TRBD2 (5 bases each). Germline V CDR1 and CDR2: GTSNPN, SVGIG (reference sequence). This CDR3 comprises 15 residues. V dropped 4 bases and J dropped 7 bases, with 19 bases sitting between them. CDR3 region: CAWKYAWGIDGELFF. CDR3 DNA: TGTGCCTGGAAGTATGCCTGGGGGATTGACGGGGAGCTGTTTTTT. The full variable domain, completed using reference TRBV30 and TRBJ2-2, is SQTIHQWPATLVQPVGSPLSLECTVEGTSNPNLYWYRQAAGRGLQLLFYSVGIGQISSEVPQNLSASRPQDRQFILSSKKLLLSDSGFYLCAWKYAWGIDGELFFGEGSRLTVL.

This chain connects TRBV6-1 to TRBJ2-2, with D perhaps matching TRBD2 (5 bases). The germline CDR1 and CDR2 sequences are MNHNS and SASEGT. The CDR3 is made up of 13 amino acids. V gave up 6 bases and J gave up 3 bases, with 8 bases separating them. The CDR3 region has the DNA TGTGCCAGCAGACGGGGAGACACCGGGGAGCTGTTTTTT. This translates into CASRRGDTGELFF.

The rearrangement joins TRBV10-3 to TRBJ1-1; possibly TRBD1 for D (6 bases). Germline CDR1 ENHRY, CDR2 SYGVKD. This CDR3 region has 14 residues. V was cut by 6 bases and J by 3 bases, with 14 bases left in between. CDR3 DNA sequence: TGTGCCATCAGCCAGACAGGTCCCCACACTGAAGCTTTCTTT. It is translated as CAISQTGPHTEAFF.

The gene calls are TRBV29-1 and TRBJ2-3; TRBD2 agrees at 11 bases. V was pared by 3 bases and J by 4 bases, with 6 bases of the junction left unmatched. The CDR3 runs 15 residues. The germline gives CDR1 SQVTM, CDR2 ANQGSEA. The CDR3 region is CSVDATSGSADTQYF. The CDR3 DNA reads as TGCAGCGTTGATGCCACTAGCGGGAGTGCAGATACGCAGTATTTT.

The chain recombines TRBV5-1 with TRBJ1-3; D not resolved. V was shortened by 3 bases and J by 0 bases, with 7 bases between the two germline ends. The germline V gene has CDR1 SGHRS and CDR2 YFSETQ. The CDR3 length is 14 residues. The CDR3 sequence is CASSSGSSGNTIYF. The DNA of the CDR3 is TGCGCCAGCAGCTCCGGGAGCTCTGGAAACACCATATATTTT.

J is TRBJ2-7 and V is TRBV14, with a weak D call TRBD2 (5 bases). Trimming took off 1 base at V and 3 bases at J, with 7 bases between the two ends. The CDR3 runs 13 residues. Germline V gives CDR1 SGHDN, CDR2 FVKESK. CDR3 residues: CASSQVEGYEQYF. CDR3 nucleotide sequence: TGTGCCAGCAGCCAAGTAGAGGGCTACGAGCAGTACTTC.

The chain combines TRBV30 with TRBJ1-1; 7 bases agree with TRBD1. The CDR3 contains 12 residues. Germline loops: CDR1 GTSNPN, CDR2 SVGIG (reference sequence). V lost 3 bases and J lost 5; bases outside the gene matches: 3. The CDR3 loop reads CAWSPTGTEAFF. CDR3 DNA sequence: TGTGCCTGGAGCCCGACAGGGACTGAAGCTTTCTTT.

The chain links TRBV27 to TRBJ1-4; tentative D call: TRBD1 (5 bases). Deletions cut 2 bases from V and 8 bases from J, with 15 bases between. From germline, CDR1 is MNHEY and CDR2 SMNVEV (reference sequence). The CDR3 is 15 amino acids. The CDR3 region has the DNA TGTGCCAGCAGTTTAATTGCAGGGCCTGTGGAAAAACTGTTTTTT. It encodes CASSLIAGPVEKLFF.

This clone has only a few counts. This chain links TRBV18 with TRBJ2-3; 10 positions agree with TRBD2. V lost 0 bases and J lost 2; bases outside the gene matches: 14. This CDR3 is built from 20 residues. The germline V gene encodes CDR1 KGHSH and CDR2 LQKENI. CDR3 protein: CASSPPRSSGSIPNTDTQYF. For the CDR3, the DNA is TGTGCCAGCTCACCACCGAGGTCTAGCGGGAGTATTCCGAACACAGATACGCAGTATTTT.

The V and J genes are TRBV2 and TRBJ2-3; D gene uncertain. Trimming removed 6 bases from V and 4 bases from J, with 8 bases in between. Germline V CDR1 and CDR2: SNHLY, FYNNEI. The CDR3 spans 12 residues. The CDR3 DNA follows: TGTGCCAGCAGCGGCGTTCCAGATACGCAGTATTTT. It specifies CASSGVPDTQYF.

The chain combines TRBV4-2 with TRBJ2-3; TRBD2 aligns across 8 bases. The CDR3 is made up of 16 amino acids. Per germline, CDR1 LGHNA and CDR2 YNFKEQ. The V and J ends lost 0 bases and 1 base, in that order; junction bases with no gene match: 3. CDR3 amino acids: CASSQEVREGTDTQYF. The DNA of the CDR3 is TGTGCCAGCAGCCAAGAGGTGCGGGAGGGCACAGATACGCAGTATTTT.

This chain joins TRBV6-5 and TRBJ1-2, with TRBD1 matching 11 bases. V lost 6 bases to trimming and J lost 5 bases; unmatched junction nucleotides: 8. CDR3 length: 15 residues. The V gene's germline CDR1 is MNHEY and CDR2 SVGAGI. The CDR3 DNA sequence: TGTGCCAGCAGAGGAGGACAGGGGGCCTATTATGGCTACACCTTC. This translates into CASRGGQGAYYGYTF.